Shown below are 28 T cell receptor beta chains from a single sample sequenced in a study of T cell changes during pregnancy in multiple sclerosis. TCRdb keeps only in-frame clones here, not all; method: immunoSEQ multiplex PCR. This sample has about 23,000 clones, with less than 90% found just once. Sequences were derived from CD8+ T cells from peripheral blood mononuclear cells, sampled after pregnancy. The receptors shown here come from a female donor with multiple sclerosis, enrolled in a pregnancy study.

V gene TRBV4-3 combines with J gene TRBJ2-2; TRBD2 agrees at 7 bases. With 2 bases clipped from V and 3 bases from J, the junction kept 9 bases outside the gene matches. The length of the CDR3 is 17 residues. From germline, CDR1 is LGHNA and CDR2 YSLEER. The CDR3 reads CASSQTLWGGDTGELFF. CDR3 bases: TGCGCCAGCAGCCAAACCCTGTGGGGGGGAGACACCGGGGAGCTGTTTTTT.

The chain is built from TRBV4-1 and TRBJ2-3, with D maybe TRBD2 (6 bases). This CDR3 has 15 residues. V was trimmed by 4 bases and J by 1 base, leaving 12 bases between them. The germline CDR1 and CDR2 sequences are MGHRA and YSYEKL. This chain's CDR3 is CASSLIADGTDTQYF. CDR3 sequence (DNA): TGCGCCAGCAGCCTAATAGCGGACGGCACAGATACGCAGTATTTT.

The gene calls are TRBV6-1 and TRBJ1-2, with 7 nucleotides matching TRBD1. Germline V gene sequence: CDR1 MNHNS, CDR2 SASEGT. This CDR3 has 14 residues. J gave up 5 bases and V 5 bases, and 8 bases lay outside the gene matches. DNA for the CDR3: TGTGCCAGCAGTACTACAGGGGTGGAATATGGCTACACCTTC. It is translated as CASSTTGVEYGYTF.

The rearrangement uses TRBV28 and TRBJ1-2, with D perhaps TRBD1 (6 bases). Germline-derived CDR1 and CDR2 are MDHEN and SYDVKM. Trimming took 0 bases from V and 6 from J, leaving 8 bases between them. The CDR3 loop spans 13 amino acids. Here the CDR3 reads CASSLWAGDGYTF. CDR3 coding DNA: TGTGCCAGCAGTTTATGGGCAGGGGATGGCTACACCTTC.

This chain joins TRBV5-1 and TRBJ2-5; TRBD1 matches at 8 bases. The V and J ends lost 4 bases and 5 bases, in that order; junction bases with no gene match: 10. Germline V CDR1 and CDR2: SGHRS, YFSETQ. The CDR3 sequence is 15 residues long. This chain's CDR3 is CASSNRTGRIETQYF. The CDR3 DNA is TGCGCCAGCAGCAACCGGACAGGGAGGATTGAGACCCAGTACTTC.

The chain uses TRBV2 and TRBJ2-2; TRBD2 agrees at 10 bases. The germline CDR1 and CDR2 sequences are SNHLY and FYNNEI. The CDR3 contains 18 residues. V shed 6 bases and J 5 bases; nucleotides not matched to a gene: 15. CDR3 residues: CASRLGFLAGVYTGELFF. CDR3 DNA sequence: TGTGCCAGCAGATTGGGGTTTCTAGCGGGAGTTTATACCGGGGAGCTGTTTTTT.

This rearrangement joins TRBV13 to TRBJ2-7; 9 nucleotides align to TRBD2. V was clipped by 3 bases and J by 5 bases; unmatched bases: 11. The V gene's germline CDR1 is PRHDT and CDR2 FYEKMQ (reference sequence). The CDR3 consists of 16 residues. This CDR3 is CASSFSTGTSTHEQYF. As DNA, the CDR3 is TGTGCCAGCAGCTTTAGTACCGGGACTAGCACCCACGAGCAGTACTTC. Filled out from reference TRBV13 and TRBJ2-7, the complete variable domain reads AAGVIQSPRHLIKEKRETATLKCYPIPRHDTVYWYQQGPGQDPQFLISFYEKMQSDKGSIPDRFSAQQFSDYHSELNMSSLELGDSALYFCASSFSTGTSTHEQYFGPGTRLTVT.

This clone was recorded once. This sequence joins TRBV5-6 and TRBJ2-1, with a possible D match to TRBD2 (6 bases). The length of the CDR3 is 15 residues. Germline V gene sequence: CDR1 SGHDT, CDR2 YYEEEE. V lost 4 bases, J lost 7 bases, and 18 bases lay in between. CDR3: CASSPTWRGRNEQFF. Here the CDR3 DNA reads TGTGCCAGCAGCCCTACCTGGCGGGGTAGAAATGAGCAGTTCTTC.

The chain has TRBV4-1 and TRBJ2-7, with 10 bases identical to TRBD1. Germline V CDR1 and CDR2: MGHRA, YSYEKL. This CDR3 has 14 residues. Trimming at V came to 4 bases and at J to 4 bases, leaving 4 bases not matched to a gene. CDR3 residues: CASSPRQGAYEQYF. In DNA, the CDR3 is TGCGCCAGCAGCCCTCGACAGGGGGCTTACGAGCAGTACTTC.

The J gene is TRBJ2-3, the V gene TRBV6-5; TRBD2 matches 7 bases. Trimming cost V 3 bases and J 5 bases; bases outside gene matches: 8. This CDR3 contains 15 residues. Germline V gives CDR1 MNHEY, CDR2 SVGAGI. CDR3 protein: CASSYGETGGDTQYF. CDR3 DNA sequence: TGTGCCAGCAGTTATGGGGAAACGGGAGGAGATACGCAGTATTTT.

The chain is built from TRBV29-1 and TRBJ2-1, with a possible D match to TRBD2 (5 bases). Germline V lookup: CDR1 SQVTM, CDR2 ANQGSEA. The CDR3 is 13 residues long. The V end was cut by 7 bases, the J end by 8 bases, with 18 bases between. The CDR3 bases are TGCAGCGGAGACTCGGGGAACGACGATGAGCAGTTCTTC. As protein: CSGDSGNDDEQFF.

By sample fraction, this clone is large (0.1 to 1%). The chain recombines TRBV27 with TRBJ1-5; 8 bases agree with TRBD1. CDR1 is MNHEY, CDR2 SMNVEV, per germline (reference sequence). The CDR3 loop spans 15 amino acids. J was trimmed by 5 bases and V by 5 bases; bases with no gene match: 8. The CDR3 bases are TGTGCCAGCAGTCCCTCGGACAGGGATGATCAGCCCCAGCATTTT. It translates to CASSPSDRDDQPQHF.

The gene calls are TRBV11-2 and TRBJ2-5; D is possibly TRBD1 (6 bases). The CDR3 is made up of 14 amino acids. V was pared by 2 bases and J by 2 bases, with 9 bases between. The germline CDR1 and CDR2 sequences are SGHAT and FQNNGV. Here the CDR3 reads CASSLTQGQETQYF. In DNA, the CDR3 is TGTGCCAGCAGCTTAACACAGGGACAAGAGACCCAGTACTTC.

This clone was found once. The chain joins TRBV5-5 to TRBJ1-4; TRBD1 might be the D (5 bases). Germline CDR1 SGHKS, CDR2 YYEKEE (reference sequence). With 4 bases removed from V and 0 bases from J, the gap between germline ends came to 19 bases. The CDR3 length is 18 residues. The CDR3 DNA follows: TGTGCCAGCAGCCGCTTACCCCCCAGGGCTGCAACTAATGAAAAACTGTTTTTT. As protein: CASSRLPPRAATNEKLFF.

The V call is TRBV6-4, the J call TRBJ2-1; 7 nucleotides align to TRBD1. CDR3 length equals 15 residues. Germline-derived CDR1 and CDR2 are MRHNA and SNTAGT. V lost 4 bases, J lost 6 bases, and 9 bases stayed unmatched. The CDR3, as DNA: TGTGCCAGCAGTGTAAAAGGGGGCGAGGGCAATGAGCAGTTCTTC. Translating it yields CASSVKGGEGNEQFF.

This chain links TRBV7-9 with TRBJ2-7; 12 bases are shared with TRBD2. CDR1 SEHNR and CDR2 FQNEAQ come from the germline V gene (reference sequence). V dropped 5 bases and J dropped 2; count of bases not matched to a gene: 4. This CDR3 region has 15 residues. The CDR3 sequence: CASSPSSGRAYEQYF. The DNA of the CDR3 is TGTGCCAGCAGCCCATCTAGCGGGAGGGCCTACGAGCAGTACTTC.

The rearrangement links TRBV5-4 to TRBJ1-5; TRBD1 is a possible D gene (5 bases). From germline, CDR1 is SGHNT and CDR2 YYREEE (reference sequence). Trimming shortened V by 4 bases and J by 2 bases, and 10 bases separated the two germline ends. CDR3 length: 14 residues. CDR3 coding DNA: TGTGCCAGCAGCATCTTAGGGGGCAATCAGCCCCAGCATTTT. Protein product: CASSILGGNQPQHF.

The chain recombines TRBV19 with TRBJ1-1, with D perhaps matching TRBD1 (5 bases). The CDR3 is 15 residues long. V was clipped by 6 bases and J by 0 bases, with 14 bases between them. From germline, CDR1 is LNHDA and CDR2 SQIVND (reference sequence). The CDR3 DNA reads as TGTGCCAGTAGACCGGGGGAATGGGTGAACACTGAAGCTTTCTTT. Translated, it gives CASRPGEWVNTEAFF. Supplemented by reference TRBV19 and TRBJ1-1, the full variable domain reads DGGITQSPKYLFRKEGQNVTLSCEQNLNHDAMYWYRQDPGQGLRLIYYSQIVNDFQKGDIAEGYSVSREKKESFPLTVTSAQKNPTAFYLCASRPGEWVNTEAFFGQGTRLTVV.

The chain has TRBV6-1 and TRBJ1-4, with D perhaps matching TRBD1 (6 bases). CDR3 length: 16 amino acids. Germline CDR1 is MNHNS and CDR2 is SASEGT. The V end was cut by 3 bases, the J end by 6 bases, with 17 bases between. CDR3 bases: TGTGCCAGCAGTGACAACCTTACAGGGTTAGATGAAAAACTGTTTTTT. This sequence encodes CASSDNLTGLDEKLFF.

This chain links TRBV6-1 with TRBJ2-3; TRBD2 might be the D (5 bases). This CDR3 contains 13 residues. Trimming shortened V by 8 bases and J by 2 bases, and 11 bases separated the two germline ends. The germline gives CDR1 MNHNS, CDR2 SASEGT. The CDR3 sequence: CASDGLLTDTQYF. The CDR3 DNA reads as TGTGCCAGCGACGGACTCCTCACAGATACGCAGTATTTT.

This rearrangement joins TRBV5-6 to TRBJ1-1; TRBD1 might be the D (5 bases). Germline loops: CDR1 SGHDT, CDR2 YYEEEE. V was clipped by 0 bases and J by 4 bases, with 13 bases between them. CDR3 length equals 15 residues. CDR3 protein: CASSLGAGFITEAFF. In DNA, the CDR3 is TGTGCCAGCAGCTTGGGCGCAGGGTTTATCACTGAAGCTTTCTTT.

CDR3 nucleotides: TGTGCCAGCAGTCCCGCGGGACAGGGGGCCAGCGGCTACACCTTC. This translates into CASSPAGQGASGYTF. The chain carries TRBV27 and TRBJ1-2; TRBD1 aligns across 12 bases. Germline lookup yields CDR1 MNHEY and CDR2 SMNVEV (reference sequence). The junction had 9 bases not matched to a gene; V was cut back by 5 bases and J by 8 bases. This CDR3 is built from 15 residues.

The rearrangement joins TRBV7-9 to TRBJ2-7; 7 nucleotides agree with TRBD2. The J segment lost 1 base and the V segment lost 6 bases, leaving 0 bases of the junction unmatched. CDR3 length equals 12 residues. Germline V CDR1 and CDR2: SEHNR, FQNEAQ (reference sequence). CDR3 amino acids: CASRGGSYEQYF. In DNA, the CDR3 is TGTGCCAGCAGGGGGGGGTCCTACGAGCAGTACTTC.

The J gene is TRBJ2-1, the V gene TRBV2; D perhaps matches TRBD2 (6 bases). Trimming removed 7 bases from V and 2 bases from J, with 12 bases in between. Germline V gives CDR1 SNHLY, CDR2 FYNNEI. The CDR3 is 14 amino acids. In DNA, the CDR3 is TGTGCCAGCACGGGGGAGGCGGCCTACAATGAGCAGTTCTTC. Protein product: CASTGEAAYNEQFF.

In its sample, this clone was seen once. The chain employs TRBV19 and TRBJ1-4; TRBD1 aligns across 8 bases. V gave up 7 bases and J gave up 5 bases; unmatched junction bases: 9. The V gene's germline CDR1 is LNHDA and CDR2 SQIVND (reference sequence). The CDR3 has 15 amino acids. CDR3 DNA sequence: TGTGCCAGTACCACACCGGGACAGGTCAATGAAAAACTGTTTTTT. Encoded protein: CASTTPGQVNEKLFF.

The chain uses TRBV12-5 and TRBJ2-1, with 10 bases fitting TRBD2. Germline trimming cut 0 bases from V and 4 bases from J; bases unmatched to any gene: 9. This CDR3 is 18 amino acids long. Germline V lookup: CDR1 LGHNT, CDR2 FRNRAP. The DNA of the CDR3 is TGTGCTAGTGGTTTGGTAGTGGCTAGCGGGAGAGAATACAATGAGCAGTTCTTC. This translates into CASGLVVASGREYNEQFF.

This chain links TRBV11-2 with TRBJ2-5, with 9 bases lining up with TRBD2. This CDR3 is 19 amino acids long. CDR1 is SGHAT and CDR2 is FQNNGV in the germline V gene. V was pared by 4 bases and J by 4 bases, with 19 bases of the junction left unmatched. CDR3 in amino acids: CASSWDGLALNYKGETQYF. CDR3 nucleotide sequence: TGTGCCAGCAGCTGGGATGGACTAGCGCTTAACTACAAAGGAGAGACCCAGTACTTC. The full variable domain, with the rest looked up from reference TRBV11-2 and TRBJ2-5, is EAGVAQSPRYKIIEKRQSVAFWCNPISGHATLYWYQQILGQGPKLLIQFQNNGVVDDSQLPKDRFSAERLKGVDSTLKIQPAKLEDSAVYLCASSWDGLALNYKGETQYFGPGTRLLVL.

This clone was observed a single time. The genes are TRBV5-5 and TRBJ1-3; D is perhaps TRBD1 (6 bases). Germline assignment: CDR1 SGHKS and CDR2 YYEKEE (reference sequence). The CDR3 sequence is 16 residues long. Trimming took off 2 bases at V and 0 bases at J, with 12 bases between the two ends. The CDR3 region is CASSLQGALSGNTIYF. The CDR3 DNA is TGTGCCAGCAGCTTACAGGGTGCACTCTCTGGAAACACCATATATTTT.